This T cell receptor (beta chain) was recovered during a study of blood T cell repertoires in COVID-19. About the study: Nucleic acid was either cDNA or gDNA, and it came from T cells, B-cell-depleted T cells, or PBMCs.

This CDR3 region has 15 residues. Germline V CDR1 and CDR2: SGHRS, YFSETQ. The ends were cut back, 0 bases at V and 7 bases at J, with 13 bases in the middle. Only in-frame clones appear in the TCRdb table, and some are missing; sequencing was by immunoSEQ multiplex PCR. The table includes 190,000 or so clones, roughly nine tenths detected once. The receptor comes from a man between 40 and 49 years old with acute or convalescent COVID-19. The V gene is TRBV5-1, the J gene TRBJ1-4; D is ambiguous. The sequencing input was peripheral blood. This CDR3 is CASSLAKGRGEKLFF. CDR3 bases: TGCGCCAGCAGCTTGGCCAAAGGGAGAGGTGAAAAACTGTTTTTT.